What follows are 14 T cell receptor beta chains derived from one specimen sequenced in a study of T cell repertoires in cytomegalovirus infection. TCRdb re-called the reads through MiXCR, storing one row per CDR3 protein. This table holds fewer than 550,000 distinct CDR3 sequences, about 30% found once. Sample: PBMCs. The receptors were gathered from a human donor in good health (CMV status not recorded). Some clones in this sample may be carry-over from other donors' samples.

In its sample, this clonotype was seen a few times. The gene calls are TRBV7-9 and TRBJ2-3; D not resolved. The CDR3 contains 15 residues. The germline gives CDR1 SEHNR, CDR2 FQNEAQ (reference sequence). The V and J ends lost 4 bases and 4 bases respectively, with 15 bases between them. CDR3: CASSSTLDRADTQYF. CDR3 DNA: TGTGCCAGCAGCTCAACCTTGGACCGTGCAGATACGCAGTATTTT.

J is TRBJ2-3 and V is TRBV19, with 7 bases aligning to TRBD2. This CDR3 has 12 residues. CDR1 is LNHDA, CDR2 SQIVND, per germline (reference sequence). V shed 5 bases and J 10 bases; nucleotides not matched to a gene: 6. The CDR3: CASSSPSGAQYF. The CDR3, as DNA: TGTGCCAGTAGTTCACCTAGCGGTGCGCAGTATTTT. The complete variable domain, with remaining parts taken from reference TRBV19 and TRBJ2-3, reads DGGITQSPKYLFRKEGQNVTLSCEQNLNHDAMYWYRQDPGQGLRLIYYSQIVNDFQKGDIAEGYSVSREKKESFPLTVTSAQKNPTAFYLCASSSPSGAQYFGPGTRLTVL.

In its sample, this clonotype was seen many times. This chain joins TRBV7-2 and TRBJ2-3, with TRBD1 matching 8 bases. Germline loops: CDR1 SGHTA, CDR2 FQGNSA. The CDR3 is made up of 14 amino acids. Losses at the gene ends were 7 bases for V and 5 bases for J; bases not matched to a gene: 8. Here the CDR3 reads CASTPDRGQDTQYF. CDR3 nucleotide sequence: TGTGCCAGCACTCCAGACAGGGGACAAGATACGCAGTATTTT.

The chain has TRBV4-2 and TRBJ2-3; the D gene is possibly TRBD1 (6 bases). This CDR3 is 16 amino acids long. The V end lost 2 bases, the J end lost 3 bases, and 15 bases lay between the germline ends. The germline gives CDR1 LGHNA, CDR2 YNFKEQ. The DNA for the CDR3 is TGTGCCAGCAGCCAAATCCAGGGGCTTGGGACAGATACGCAGTATTTT. It encodes CASSQIQGLGTDTQYF.

This clonotype was counted at least ten times. CDR3 DNA: TGTGCCAGCAGCCTAGGGGACGGTAACAATGAGCAGTTCTTC. It translates to CASSLGDGNNEQFF. V is TRBV7-6 and J is TRBJ2-1; D might be TRBD1 or TRBD2, each matching 5 bases. Trimming pared 5 bases from V and 5 bases from J, leaving 13 bases between. This CDR3 spans 14 amino acids. Germline V gene data show CDR1 as SGHVS and CDR2 as FNYEAQ.

The table lists this clonotype with a few counts. The gene calls are TRBV7-9 and TRBJ2-1, with TRBD2 as a possible D gene (6 bases). This CDR3 contains 13 residues. V shed 4 bases and J shed 16 bases, with 20 bases lying between them. Germline lookup yields CDR1 SEHNR and CDR2 FQNEAQ (reference sequence). The DNA of the CDR3 is TGTGCCAGCAGCTCCCCCCCCCACGAGCGGGCATTCTTC. This codes for CASSSPPHERAFF.

This clonotype has ten or more counts. The V call is TRBV19, the J call TRBJ2-1, with no clear D. CDR3 length: 11 residues. Germline lookup yields CDR1 LNHDA and CDR2 SQIVND (reference sequence). The V gene lost 9 bases and the J gene lost 4 bases, with 7 bases spanning the gap. Here the CDR3 DNA reads TGTGCCAGCAGCATTTACAATGAGCAGTTCTTC. Its translation: CASSIYNEQFF.

The sample holds a few counts of this clonotype. The J gene is TRBJ2-1, the V gene TRBV24-1; the match to TRBD2 covers 8 bases. Germline V gene sequence: CDR1 KGHDR, CDR2 SFDVKD. The CDR3 consists of 17 residues. J lost 2 bases, V lost 3 bases, and 8 bases had no gene match. The CDR3 DNA sequence: TGTGCCACCAGTGATACCCTGCGGGGGGCGACCTACAATGAGCAGTTCTTC. Residues: CATSDTLRGATYNEQFF.

This clonotype has more than one count but fewer than ten. The chain employs TRBV24-1 and TRBJ1-5, with D unclear. The CDR3 length is 14 residues. From germline, CDR1 is KGHDR and CDR2 SFDVKD. V was trimmed by 2 bases and J by 0 bases, leaving 4 bases between them. The CDR3 DNA reads as TGTGCCACCAGTGATTATGCTAGCAATCAGCCCCAGCATTTT. Translation: CATSDYASNQPQHF.

This clonotype came up once. The V gene is TRBV6-2 or TRBV6-3, the J gene TRBJ2-2; D gene unclear. The V gene's germline CDR1 is MNHEY and CDR2 SVGEGT. The CDR3 length is 13 residues. V lost 5 bases to trimming and J lost 3 bases, with 7 bases between them. The CDR3 DNA reads as TGTGCCAGCAGTCGATCTTACACCGGGGAGCTGTTTTTT. It yields the protein CASSRSYTGELFF.

This clonotype showed up just once. The rearrangement joins TRBV6-5 to TRBJ2-2; 12 nucleotides line up with TRBD2. The V segment lost 3 bases and the J segment 8 bases; nucleotides outside the gene matches: 10. Per the germline V gene, CDR1 is MNHEY and CDR2 is SVGAGI. CDR3 length: 17 residues. In nucleotides, the CDR3 is TGTGCCAGCAGTTATCGGTGGCCTAGCGGGAGGGATGGGGAGCTGTTTTTT. It specifies CASSYRWPSGRDGELFF.

V is TRBV11-2 and J is TRBJ2-1; D possibly corresponds to TRBD2 (6 bases). V lost 6 bases to trimming and J lost 0 bases, with 18 bases between them. Germline CDR1 SGHAT, CDR2 FQNNGV. The CDR3 is 17 amino acids. As DNA, the CDR3 is TGTGCCAGCAGTTCCCCCCCGGGACTCAGCTCCTACAATGAGCAGTTCTTC. Translation gives CASSSPPGLSSYNEQFF.

The V and J genes are TRBV19 and TRBJ2-5, with D possibly TRBD2 on 6 matching bases. V lost 1 base, J lost 4 bases, and 13 bases lay in between. CDR1 LNHDA and CDR2 SQIVND come from the germline V gene (reference sequence). The length of the CDR3 is 15 residues. This CDR3 is CASSIGGTSRETQYF. As DNA, the CDR3 is TGTGCCAGTAGTATAGGGGGAACTAGCAGAGAGACCCAGTACTTC.

This clonotype showed up many times. This rearrangement joins TRBV7-8 to TRBJ2-3, with D tentatively TRBD1 (6 bases). The CDR3 has 18 amino acids. Germline CDR1 SGHVS, CDR2 FQNEAQ. V was clipped by 3 bases and J by 0 bases, with 19 bases between them. The DNA of the CDR3 is TGTGCCAGCAGCTTCACGTTTCGGACAGACTCTAGCACAGATACGCAGTATTTT. It is translated as CASSFTFRTDSSTDTQYF.